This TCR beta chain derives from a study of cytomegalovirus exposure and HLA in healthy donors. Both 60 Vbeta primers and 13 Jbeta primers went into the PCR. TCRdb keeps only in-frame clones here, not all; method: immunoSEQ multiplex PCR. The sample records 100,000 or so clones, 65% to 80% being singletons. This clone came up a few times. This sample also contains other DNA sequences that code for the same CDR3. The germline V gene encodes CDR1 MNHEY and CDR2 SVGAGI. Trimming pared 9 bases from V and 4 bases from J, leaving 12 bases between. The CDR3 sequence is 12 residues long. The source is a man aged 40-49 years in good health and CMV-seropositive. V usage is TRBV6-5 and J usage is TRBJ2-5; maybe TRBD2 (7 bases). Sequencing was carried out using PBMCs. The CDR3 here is CASRGGRETQYF. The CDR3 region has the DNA TGTGCCAGTAGGGGGGGGAGAGAGACCCAGTACTTC.